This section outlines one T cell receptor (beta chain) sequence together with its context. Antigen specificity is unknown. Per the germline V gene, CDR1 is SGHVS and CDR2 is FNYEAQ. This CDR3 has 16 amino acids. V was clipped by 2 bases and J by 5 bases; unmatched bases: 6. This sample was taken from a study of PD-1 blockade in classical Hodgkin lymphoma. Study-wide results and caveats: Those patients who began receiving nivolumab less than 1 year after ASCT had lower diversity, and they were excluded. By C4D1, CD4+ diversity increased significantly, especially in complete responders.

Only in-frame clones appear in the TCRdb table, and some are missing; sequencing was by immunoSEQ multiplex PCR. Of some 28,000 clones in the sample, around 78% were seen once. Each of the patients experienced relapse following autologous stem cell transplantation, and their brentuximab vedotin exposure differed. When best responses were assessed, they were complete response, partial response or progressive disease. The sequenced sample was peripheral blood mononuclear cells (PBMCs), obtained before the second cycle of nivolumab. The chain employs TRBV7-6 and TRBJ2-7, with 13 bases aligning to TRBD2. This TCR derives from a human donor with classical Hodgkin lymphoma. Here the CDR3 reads CASSLRAGLAGDEQYF. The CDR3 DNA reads TGTGCCAGCAGCTTAAGGGCCGGACTAGCGGGAGACGAGCAGTACTTC.